Each of the 12 T cell receptor beta chains below was sequenced from the same sample in a study of T cell clonotyping in hematopoietic cell transplantation. Method: immunoSEQ multiplex PCR; TCRdb's copy keeps in-frame clones and lacks some. The data show some 14,000 clones, approximately 97% seen once. The sequenced sample was peripheral blood mononuclear cells, obtained 30 days after allogeneic stem cell transplant. Source of these receptors: a female patient aged 50-60 years who had an allogeneic stem cell transplant from an unrelated donor, so T cells may come from the graft donor. Some clones in this sample may be carry-over from other donors' samples.

The chain carries TRBV19 and TRBJ1-5; 7 nucleotides line up with TRBD1. V shed 4 bases, J shed 2 bases, and the junction held 2 bases outside the gene matches. CDR3 size: 14 residues. From germline, CDR1 is LNHDA and CDR2 SQIVND (reference sequence). This CDR3 is CASSTGQRNQPQHF. The CDR3 DNA reads TGTGCCAGTAGTACGGGACAGCGCAATCAGCCCCAGCATTTT.

The CDR3 sequence: CASSLVGRGLDVAQYF. CDR3 in DNA: TGTGCCAGCAGCTTGGTGGGGCGGGGGCTTGACGTGGCCCAGTACTTC. The V gene is TRBV5-6, the J gene TRBJ2-5, with D perhaps matching TRBD2 (7 bases). There are 16 residues in the CDR3. Deletions cut 0 bases from V and 9 bases from J, with 21 bases between. Germline V gene lookup returns CDR1 SGHDT and CDR2 YYEEEE.

The chain links TRBV2 to TRBJ2-7; D may be TRBD2 (6 bases). CDR3 length: 14 residues. Germline CDR1 reads SNHLY; CDR2 reads FYNNEI. V was trimmed by 6 bases and J by 7 bases, leaving 19 bases between them. The CDR3 loop reads CASRIGSQFAEQYF. The CDR3 DNA follows: TGTGCCAGCAGAATCGGGAGCCAGTTTGCGGAGCAGTACTTC.

In this sample, this clone turned up a few times. V gene TRBV29-1 combines with J gene TRBJ2-3, with 9 bases aligning to TRBD1. This CDR3 contains 13 residues. The germline gives CDR1 SQVTM, CDR2 ANQGSEA. V shed 6 bases and J 1 base; nucleotides not matched to a gene: 2. For the CDR3, the DNA is TGCAGCGTCAGACAGGGGGGCACAGATACGCAGTATTTT. It codes for CSVRQGGTDTQYF.

The chain combines TRBV7-6 with TRBJ2-5; TRBD2 agrees at 9 bases. Germline V gene sequence: CDR1 SGHVS, CDR2 FNYEAQ. The V gene end was trimmed by 5 bases and the J gene end by 1 base; junction bases not matched to a gene: 8. The CDR3 is 16 amino acids. CDR3 protein: CASSPGTSSLQETQYF. CDR3 DNA: TGTGCCAGCAGCCCGGGGACTAGCAGTCTCCAAGAGACCCAGTACTTC. Using reference TRBV7-6 and TRBJ2-5 for the parts outside the CDR3, the full variable domain is GAGVSQSPRYKVTKRGQDVALRCDPISGHVSLYWYRQALGQGPEFLTYFNYEAQQDKSGLPNDRFSAERPEGSISTLTIQRTEQRDSAMYRCASSPGTSSLQETQYFGPGTRLLVL.

This clone has just one count. The rearrangement uses TRBV2 and TRBJ2-3; unclear D gene. There are 11 residues in the CDR3. Germline V gene sequence: CDR1 SNHLY, CDR2 FYNNEI. Trimming removed 8 bases from V and 6 bases from J, with 9 bases in between. CDR3 sequence reads: CASRPGDTQYF. The DNA of the CDR3 is TGTGCCAGCCGCCCTGGGGATACGCAGTATTTT.

The V call is TRBV30, the J call TRBJ1-1; D remains unclear. Germline V gene sequence: CDR1 GTSNPN, CDR2 SVGIG (reference sequence). The CDR3 is made up of 12 amino acids. Deletions cut 2 bases from V and 5 bases from J, with 9 bases between. CDR3 amino acids: CAWSKSITEAFF. The CDR3 DNA reads as TGTGCCTGGAGTAAAAGCATTACTGAAGCTTTCTTT.

The chain combines TRBV27 with TRBJ2-1, with TRBD1 identical over 9 bases. CDR1 is MNHEY, CDR2 SMNVEV, per germline (reference sequence). Trimming cost V 5 bases and J 2 bases; bases outside gene matches: 4. This CDR3 has 15 amino acids. CDR3 residues: CASSKTGGAYNEQFF. Here the CDR3 DNA reads TGTGCCAGCAGTAAGACAGGGGGTGCCTACAATGAGCAGTTCTTC.

The CDR3 DNA sequence: TGTGCCAGCAGCTTGGACTCTTTAGGTGAAGCTTTCTTT. Encoded protein: CASSLDSLGEAFF. The chain has TRBV5-4 and TRBJ1-1, with unresolved D. The CDR3 runs 13 residues. The germline V gene encodes CDR1 SGHNT and CDR2 YYREEE (reference sequence). V was trimmed by 0 bases and J by 7 bases, leaving 10 bases between them. The full variable domain, rest sourced from reference TRBV5-4 and TRBJ1-1, is ETGVTQSPTHLIKTRGQQVTLRCSSQSGHNTVSWYQQALGQGPQFIFQYYREEENGRGNFPPRFSGLQFPNYSSELNVNALELDDSALYLCASSLDSLGEAFFGQGTRLTVV.

This clone was seen just once. The rearrangement uses TRBV11-3 and TRBJ2-7; 7 nucleotides align to TRBD2. The CDR3 extends over 13 amino acids. Per germline, CDR1 SGHNT and CDR2 YENEEA. The ends lost 5 bases at V and 4 bases at J; junction bases unmatched: 5. In nucleotides, the CDR3 is TGTGCCAGCAGCCCGGGACTATTATACGAGCAGTACTTC. This encodes CASSPGLLYEQYF.

This CDR3 reads CASSPPGGEWISPLHF. The CDR3 coding sequence is TGTGCCAGCTCACCACCTGGAGGGGAATGGATTTCACCCCTCCACTTT. V usage is TRBV18 and J usage is TRBJ1-6, with D perhaps TRBD1 (5 bases). This CDR3 has 16 amino acids. V was cut by 0 bases and J by 9 bases, with 15 bases left in between. Per the germline V gene, CDR1 is KGHSH and CDR2 is LQKENI.

The chain combines TRBV10-1 with TRBJ1-3; D perhaps matches TRBD1 (5 bases). The germline CDR1 and CDR2 sequences are WNHNN and SYGVQD (reference sequence). This CDR3 is built from 14 residues. The germline V and J ends were trimmed by 6 bases and 2 bases, with 11 bases remaining between them. CDR3 coding DNA: TGCGCCAGCAGCGCGGGGACGGCTGGAAACACCATATATTTT. Its translation: CASSAGTAGNTIYF.